The 20 T cell receptor beta chains in this list originate from one sample, sequenced in a study of early T cells in non-severe SARS-CoV-2 infection. TCRdb reprocessed the 5' RACE reads via MiXCR and lists one record per CDR3 protein. The table includes about 34,000 distinct CDR3 sequences, 4.5% to 7% detected once. Sequencing input: whole blood. These TCRs come from an adult who was a healthcare worker with PCR-confirmed SARS-CoV-2 infection or an uninfected control (not recorded which).

There are many counts of this clonotype. The CDR3 protein is CASSLLPGRASYNSPLHF. CDR3 sequence (DNA): TGTGCCAGCAGCTTACTCCCCGGCAGGGCAAGCTATAATTCACCCCTCCACTTT. The chain has TRBV7-8 and TRBJ1-6; a weak D match, TRBD1 (5 bases). Trimming removed 2 bases at V and 3 bases at J, with 17 bases between. Germline V gives CDR1 SGHVS, CDR2 FQNEAQ. This CDR3 has 18 amino acids. Filled out from reference TRBV7-8 and TRBJ1-6, the complete variable domain reads GAGVSQSPRYKVAKRGQDVALRCDPISGHVSLFWYQQALGQGPEFLTYFQNEAQLDKSGLPSDRFFAERPEGSVSTLKIQRTQQEDSAVYLCASSLLPGRASYNSPLHFGNGTRLTVT.

This clonotype has a handful of counts. This chain connects TRBV2 to TRBJ2-1, with 8 positions matching TRBD1. Germline V gene lookup returns CDR1 SNHLY and CDR2 FYNNEI. The ends lost 7 bases at V and 1 base at J; junction bases unmatched: 12. This CDR3 has 17 residues. The CDR3 is CASKGLVWDRSYNEQFF. The CDR3 coding sequence is TGTGCCAGCAAGGGCTTGGTATGGGACAGGTCCTACAATGAGCAGTTCTTC.

This clonotype was observed many times. The V gene is TRBV28, the J gene TRBJ2-5; D is uncertain. The length of the CDR3 is 11 residues. The V end lost 6 bases, the J end lost 5 bases, and 7 bases lay between the germline ends. Germline loops: CDR1 MDHEN, CDR2 SYDVKM. This CDR3 reads CASRGLETQYF. The CDR3 coding sequence is TGTGCCAGCAGGGGATTGGAGACCCAGTACTTC.

This clonotype was detected many times. V and J are TRBV30 and TRBJ2-7, with 9 bases aligning to TRBD1. The CDR3 runs to 14 residues. Germline CDR1 GTSNPN, CDR2 SVGIG (reference sequence). V lost 4 bases and J lost 9; bases outside the gene matches: 13. The CDR3 region is CAWITGGPVKRQYF. The DNA of the CDR3 is TGTGCCTGGATCACAGGGGGCCCAGTAAAGAGGCAGTACTTC.

This clonotype has ten or more counts. This sequence joins TRBV7-9 and TRBJ2-1, with D possibly called TRBD1 or TRBD2 (5 bases each). The CDR3 has 13 amino acids. Germline CDR1 reads SEHNR; CDR2 reads FQNEAQ (reference sequence). The V end was cut by 4 bases, the J end by 7 bases, with 11 bases between. The CDR3 protein is CASSSLGENEQFF. The CDR3 DNA reads as TGTGCCAGCAGCTCCTTGGGGGAAAATGAGCAGTTCTTC.

CDR3 bases: TGTGCCATCAATGCTGACAGGGGGGCCTACGAGCAGTACTTC. As protein: CAINADRGAYEQYF. The chain is built from TRBV10-3 and TRBJ2-7; TRBD1 matches 9 bases. Germline loops: CDR1 ENHRY, CDR2 SYGVKD. CDR3 length: 14 residues. The J segment lost 2 bases and the V segment lost 7 bases, leaving 6 bases of the junction unmatched.

By proportion, this clonotype is medium-sized. The V call is TRBV20-1, the J call TRBJ2-1; D is undetermined. Trimming left V 6 bases short and J 10 bases short, with 13 bases between. Germline V lookup: CDR1 DFQATT, CDR2 SNEGSKA (reference sequence). This CDR3 has 11 amino acids. The CDR3 reads CSATLVYEQFF. CDR3 DNA: TGCAGTGCCACCCTAGTCTACGAGCAGTTCTTC.

There are a few counts of this clonotype. The chain carries TRBV28 and TRBJ2-4; the D gene is possibly TRBD2 (5 bases). This CDR3 has 14 amino acids. Germline V CDR1 and CDR2: MDHEN, SYDVKM. V lost 6 bases to trimming and J lost 9 bases, with 18 bases between them. The CDR3 coding sequence is TGTGCCAGCAGCCCGGATCCCTTAGGGAGCATTCAGTACTTC. It encodes CASSPDPLGSIQYF. The complete variable domain, with remaining parts taken from reference TRBV28 and TRBJ2-4, reads DVKVTQSSRYLVKRTGEKVFLECVQDMDHENMFWYRQDPGLGLRLIYFSYDVKMKEKGDIPEGYSVSREKKERFSLILESASTNQTSMYLCASSPDPLGSIQYFGAGTRLSVL.

On this clonotype itself: This may arise from a read error, as a much more abundant clone is one base away. This chain connects TRBV11-2 to TRBJ2-1; a weak D match, TRBD2 (6 bases). Near its end, the DNA agrees better with TRBJ2-7, so the J call may be wrong. Germline V gives CDR1 SGHAT, CDR2 FQNNGV. The CDR3 totals 15 residues. CDR3 nucleotides: TGTGCCAGCAGCTTAGGGACGGGAGTGTCCAATGAGCAGTACTTC. Its protein product is CASSLGTGVSNEQYF.

The V call is TRBV7-9, the J call TRBJ1-5, with no clear D. CDR1 and CDR2 from the germline V gene are SEHNR and FQNEAQ (reference sequence). CDR3 size: 13 residues. V gave up 5 bases and J gave up 6 bases, with 11 bases separating them. This CDR3 is CASSAVSGQPQHF. In DNA form, the CDR3 reads TGTGCCAGCAGCGCTGTTTCTGGTCAGCCCCAGCATTTT. The whole variable domain, filled in from reference TRBV7-9 and TRBJ1-5, reads DTGVSQNPRHKITKRGQNVTFRCDPISEHNRLYWYRQTLGQGPEFLTYFQNEAQLEKSRLLSDRFSAERPKGSFSTLEIQRTEQGDSAMYLCASSAVSGQPQHFGDGTRLSIL.

This clonotype was recorded at least ten times. J is TRBJ2-2 and V is TRBV20-1; unclear D gene. Germline V gives CDR1 DFQATT, CDR2 SNEGSKA (reference sequence). This CDR3 has 14 amino acids. Trimming removed 1 base from V and 6 bases from J, with 12 bases in between. CDR3 nucleotide sequence: TGCAGTGCTAGAGGGAGTCAGAGTTCCGGGGAGCTGTTTTTT. This sequence encodes CSARGSQSSGELFF.

Of note for this clonotype: The junction and the germline gene differ at one end; a read error may be behind it. CDR3 in amino acids: CASSGNSSGAGELFF. CDR3 nucleotide sequence: TGTGCTAGCAGCGGCAACTCCTCGGGCGCCGGGGAGCTGTTTTTT. This sequence joins TRBV7-7 and TRBJ2-2, with D possibly matching TRBD2 (5 bases). There are 15 residues in the CDR3. The germline V gene has CDR1 SSHAT and CDR2 FNYEAQ (reference sequence). Full variable domain (rest looked up from reference TRBV7-7 and TRBJ2-2): GAGVSQSPRYKVTKRGQDVTLRCDPISSHATLYWYQQALGQGPEFLTYFNYEAQPDKSGLPSDRFSAERPEGSISTLTIQRTEQRDSAMYRCASSGNSSGAGELFFGEGSRLTVL.

This clonotype was recorded many times. The chain uses TRBV20-1 and TRBJ1-6, with D unresolved. V lost 3 bases and J lost 6, with 18 bases in between. Germline V lookup: CDR1 DFQATT, CDR2 SNEGSKA (reference sequence). The CDR3 is 16 residues long. CDR3 bases: TGCAGTGCTAGCTCTGGCCACCACCTCCTTAATTCACCCCTCCACTTT. This encodes CSASSGHHLLNSPLHF.

This clonotype showed up just a few times. The V call is TRBV28, the J call TRBJ2-1; possible D gene TRBD2, 6 bases. This CDR3 is built from 15 residues. The ends were cut back, 0 bases at V and 4 bases at J, with 10 bases in the middle. CDR1 and CDR2 (germline): MDHEN, SYDVKM. The CDR3 here is CASSLWGGTYNEQFF. The CDR3 DNA follows: TGTGCCAGCAGTTTATGGGGCGGGACTTACAATGAGCAGTTCTTC.

This clonotype has a count of ten or more. The CDR3 loop reads CASSINRGLYGYTF. Here the CDR3 DNA reads TGTGCCAGCAGTATTAACAGGGGGCTATATGGCTACACCTTC. The chain uses TRBV5-6 and TRBJ1-2; TRBD1 matches 9 bases. Germline-derived CDR1 and CDR2 are SGHDT and YYEEEE. V lost 5 bases to trimming and J lost 5 bases; unmatched junction nucleotides: 7. CDR3 size: 14 residues. Filled out from reference TRBV5-6 and TRBJ1-2, the complete variable domain reads DAGVTQSPTHLIKTRGQQVTLRCSPKSGHDTVSWYQQALGQGPQFIFQYYEEEERQRGNFPDRFSGHQFPNYSSELNVNALLLGDSALYLCASSINRGLYGYTFGSGTRLTVV.

This clonotype has at least ten counts. This sequence joins TRBV4-2 and TRBJ2-1; a weak D match, TRBD2 (6 bases). This CDR3 is 15 amino acids long. Deletions cut 0 bases from V and 1 base from J, with 7 bases between. Germline assignment: CDR1 LGHNA and CDR2 YNFKEQ. CDR3 protein: CASSQEGGSYNEQFF. The DNA for the CDR3 is TGTGCCAGCAGCCAAGAGGGGGGTTCCTACAATGAGCAGTTCTTC.

V and J are TRBV10-3 and TRBJ2-5, with D tentatively TRBD1 (6 bases). V lost 4 bases to trimming and J lost 2 bases, with 14 bases between them. This CDR3 comprises 15 residues. Per the germline V gene, CDR1 is ENHRY and CDR2 is SYGVKD. The CDR3 spells CAISGVGAAQETQYF. The DNA of the CDR3 is TGTGCCATCAGTGGAGTGGGGGCGGCACAAGAGACCCAGTACTTC.

This clonotype was seen a handful of times. This chain uses TRBV5-6 with TRBJ2-1; 7 positions match TRBD2. Unmatched junction bases numbered 16, after V lost 0 bases and J lost 7 bases. Germline lookup yields CDR1 SGHDT and CDR2 YYEEEE. The CDR3 runs to 18 residues. CDR3 in DNA: TGTGCCAGCAGCTTGGATGGTTTGAGGCTAGCGGCAACGAATGAGCAGTTCTTC. This gives the protein CASSLDGLRLAATNEQFF.

This clonotype was counted at least ten times. The genes are TRBV7-2 and TRBJ2-3, with D possibly called TRBD1 or TRBD2 (5 bases each). Germline V gene sequence: CDR1 SGHTA, CDR2 FQGNSA. CDR3 length equals 12 residues. V was clipped by 1 base and J by 10 bases, with 9 bases between them. This CDR3 reads CASSLDRGAQYF. The CDR3 DNA is TGTGCCAGCAGCTTAGACCGGGGCGCGCAGTATTTT.

At least ten counts were recorded for this clonotype. The CDR3 DNA reads as TGTGCCAGCAGCCAAGATATGCTAGCGGGAAGCACCGGGGAGCTGTTTTTT. Its protein product is CASSQDMLAGSTGELFF. The genes are TRBV3-1 and TRBJ2-2, with TRBD2 matching over 9 bases. The V gene's germline CDR1 is LGHDT and CDR2 YNNKEL (reference sequence). V shed 0 bases and J 4 bases; nucleotides not matched to a gene: 6. This CDR3 comprises 17 residues. The complete variable domain, with remaining parts taken from reference TRBV3-1 and TRBJ2-2, reads DTAVSQTPKYLVTQMGNDKSIKCEQNLGHDTMYWYKQDSKKFLKIMFSYNNKELIINETVPNRFSPKSPDKAHLNLHINSLELGDSAVYFCASSQDMLAGSTGELFFGEGSRLTVL.